This T cell receptor beta chain was recorded in a study of cytomegalovirus exposure and HLA in healthy donors. 13 Jbeta primers and 60 Vbeta primers were used for the PCR. The method was immunoSEQ multiplex PCR; TCRdb's version includes in-frame clones alone and lacks a portion of them. This sample has approximately 110,000 clones, with 70% to 80% found just once. Germline V gene data show CDR1 as MNHEY and CDR2 as SVGAGI. This CDR3 spans 13 amino acids. With 2 bases removed from V and 13 bases from J, the gap between germline ends came to 18 bases. The sample consisted of PBMCs. This clonotype was obtained from a man over 45 in good health and CMV-seronegative. This sequence joins TRBV6-5 and TRBJ2-7; D is perhaps TRBD1 (7 bases). The chain's CDR3 is CASSYAGTAQPYF. The DNA for the CDR3 is TGTGCCAGCAGTTACGCGGGGACAGCCCAACCTTACTTC.